A single sample is the source of the 9 T cell receptor beta chains below, sequenced in a study of multiple sclerosis patients with progressive multifocal leukoencephalopathy. Time point here: roughly 6 months of natalizumab therapy. Data came from immunoSEQ multiplex PCR; TCRdb stores just in-frame clones and leaves some out. Seen here are 25,000 to 35,000 clones, about nine tenths observed once, and the top ten hold approximately 1.6%. Here the sequenced sample was PBMCs, taken from a patient treated with natalizumab. The receptors originated from a human donor with multiple sclerosis.

V and J are TRBV18 and TRBJ1-2; unclear D gene. Germline V lookup: CDR1 KGHSH, CDR2 LQKENI. The CDR3 runs 15 residues. Trimming took 3 bases from V and 4 from J, leaving 15 bases between them. CDR3 sequence reads: CASSPRTDLGYGYTF. The CDR3 bases are TGTGCCAGCTCACCTCGGACCGACCTTGGCTATGGCTACACCTTC.

This chain joins TRBV10-3 and TRBJ1-1, with D possibly being TRBD1 (5 bases). Germline CDR1 ENHRY, CDR2 SYGVKD. With 11 bases removed from V and 1 base from J, the gap between germline ends came to 14 bases. This CDR3 is built from 13 residues. The CDR3 DNA reads TGTGCCGTTAAGAGGGGCCCGAACACTGAAGCTTTCTTT. Translating it yields CAVKRGPNTEAFF.

The J gene is TRBJ2-5, the V gene TRBV4-2, with 9 positions matching TRBD2. This CDR3 comprises 14 residues. Germline lookup yields CDR1 LGHNA and CDR2 YNFKEQ. Trimming took 6 bases from V and 5 from J; bases not matched to a gene: 7. The CDR3 DNA follows: TGTGCCAGCAGTTGGCTAGCGGGATCCGAGACCCAGTACTTC. This sequence encodes CASSWLAGSETQYF.

The genes are TRBV7-9 and TRBJ1-2; 7 bases are a match to TRBD1. Germline assignment: CDR1 SEHNR and CDR2 FQNEAQ (reference sequence). Germline trimming cut 3 bases from V and 8 bases from J; bases unmatched to any gene: 6. This CDR3 is built from 13 residues. CDR3 in amino acids: CASSFPGGRGYTF. Here the CDR3 DNA reads TGTGCCAGCAGCTTCCCAGGGGGACGGGGCTACACCTTC.

The chain links TRBV28 to TRBJ1-3, with 8 bases matching TRBD1. The CDR3 runs 18 residues. Per the germline V gene, CDR1 is MDHEN and CDR2 is SYDVKM. The J segment lost 3 bases and the V segment lost 4 bases, leaving 14 bases of the junction unmatched. The CDR3 DNA reads as TGTGCCAGCAGTTACCAACGGACAGGGAATGAGGGTGGAAACACCATATATTTT. This codes for CASSYQRTGNEGGNTIYF.

V and J are TRBV9 and TRBJ1-2; D remains unclear. The CDR3 has 16 residues. The V end lost 4 bases, the J end lost 1 base, and 17 bases lay between the germline ends. Germline CDR1 and CDR2: SGDLS and YYNGEE. The CDR3 region has the DNA TGTGCCAGCAGCCCTCCCGCGGCAGGACGTAACTATGGCTACACCTTC. It is translated as CASSPPAAGRNYGYTF.

The chain carries TRBV11-2 and TRBJ1-2, with 9 bases lining up with TRBD1. Trimming at V came to 5 bases and at J to 4 bases, leaving 2 bases not matched to a gene. Germline-derived CDR1 and CDR2 are SGHAT and FQNNGV. The CDR3 sequence is 13 residues long. CDR3 protein: CASSPDRGYGYTF. CDR3 bases: TGTGCCAGCAGCCCGGACAGGGGCTATGGCTACACCTTC.

The chain combines TRBV7-9 with TRBJ1-3, with D perhaps TRBD1 (6 bases). CDR3 length: 15 residues. Trimming shortened V by 2 bases and J by 2 bases, and 10 bases separated the two germline ends. The germline gives CDR1 SEHNR, CDR2 FQNEAQ (reference sequence). The CDR3: CASSLIRTAGNTIYF. The CDR3, as DNA: TGTGCCAGCAGCTTAATCCGGACAGCTGGAAACACCATATATTTT.

The chain recombines TRBV11-2 with TRBJ1-2, with 7 bases aligning to TRBD1. V was pared by 5 bases and J by 4 bases, with 4 bases of the junction left unmatched. The CDR3 covers 13 residues. In germline, CDR1 is SGHAT, CDR2 FQNNGV. CDR3 bases: TGTGCCAGCAGCGACCGGGACAGCTATGGCTACACCTTC. The encoded protein is CASSDRDSYGYTF.